A single TCR beta chain is shown here with its context. Its target is not known. The sample originates from a study of response to subunit inactivated influenza vaccine. Between the trimmed V and J ends, which lost 6 bases and 6 bases, there was a span of 18 bases. CDR1 is DFQATT, CDR2 SNEGSKA, per germline (reference sequence). This CDR3 has 13 residues. TCRdb redid the calling of the RT-PCR reads with MiXCR, one entry per CDR3 protein. The table records about 650,000 distinct CDR3 sequences, around 15% of them present only once. Notes on the study in general: Few additional T cells are recruited per seasonal influenza vaccination, authors suggested.

This specimen was PBMCs from blood, taken around two weeks before vaccination. This chain connects TRBV20-1 to TRBJ2-7; D not resolved. This clonotype was obtained from a man aged 45-65 years who received an inactivated influenza vaccine. This CDR3 is CSATQSVFSEQYF. CDR3 nucleotide sequence: TGCAGTGCCACCCAGTCCGTATTTTCCGAGCAGTACTTC.